What follows is one TCR beta chain and its context. Its antigen is unidentified. The data belong to a study of cytomegalovirus exposure and HLA in healthy donors. Whole-study results and caveats: The study designated about 160 TCR beta chains cytomegalovirus-associated.

Assay: immunoSEQ multiplex PCR; the TCRdb copy retains only in-frame clones and omits some. The data show more than 70,000 clones, about 94% seen once. Germline lookup yields CDR1 SGHAT and CDR2 FQNNGV. V gave up 3 bases and J gave up 6 bases, with 9 bases separating them. The CDR3 totals 12 residues. The TCR comes from a woman under 30 in good health and CMV-seronegative. The genes are TRBV11-2 and TRBJ2-7; D uncertain. Source material: PBMCs. The CDR3 is CASSLPSGEQYF. The CDR3 DNA reads as TGTGCCAGCAGCTTGCCTTCGGGCGAGCAGTACTTC.